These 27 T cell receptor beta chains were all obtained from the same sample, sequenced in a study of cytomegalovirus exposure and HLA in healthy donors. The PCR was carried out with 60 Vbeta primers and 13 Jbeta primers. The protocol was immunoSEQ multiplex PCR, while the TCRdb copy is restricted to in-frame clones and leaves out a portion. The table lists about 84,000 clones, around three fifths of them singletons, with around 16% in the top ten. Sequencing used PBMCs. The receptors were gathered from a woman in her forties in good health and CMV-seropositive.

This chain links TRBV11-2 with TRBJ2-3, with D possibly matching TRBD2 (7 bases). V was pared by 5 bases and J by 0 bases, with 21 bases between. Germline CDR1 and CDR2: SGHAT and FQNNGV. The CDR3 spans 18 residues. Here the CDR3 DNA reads TGTGCCAGCAGCGACAGACTAGCTTGGGGGCCTAGCACAGATACGCAGTATTTT. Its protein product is CASSDRLAWGPSTDTQYF.

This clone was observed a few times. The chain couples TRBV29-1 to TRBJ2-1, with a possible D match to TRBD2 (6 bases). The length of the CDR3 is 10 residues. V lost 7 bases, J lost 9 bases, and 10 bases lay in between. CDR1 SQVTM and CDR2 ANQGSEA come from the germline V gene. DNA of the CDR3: TGCAGCGGGGGACTCCCTGAGCAGTTCTTC. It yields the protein CSGGLPEQFF.

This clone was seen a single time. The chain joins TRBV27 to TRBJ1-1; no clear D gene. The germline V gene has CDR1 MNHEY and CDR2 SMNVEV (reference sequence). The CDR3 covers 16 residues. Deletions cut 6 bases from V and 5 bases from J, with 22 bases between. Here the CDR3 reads CASRQLHREAGTEAFF. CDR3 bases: TGTGCCAGCAGGCAACTTCACCGGGAAGCGGGGACTGAAGCTTTCTTT.

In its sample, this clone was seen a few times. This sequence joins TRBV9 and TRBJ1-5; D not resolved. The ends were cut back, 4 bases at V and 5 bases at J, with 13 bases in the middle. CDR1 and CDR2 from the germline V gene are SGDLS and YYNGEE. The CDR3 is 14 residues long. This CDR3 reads CASSFGISDQPQHF. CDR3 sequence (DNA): TGTGCCAGCAGCTTCGGTATAAGCGATCAGCCCCAGCATTTT. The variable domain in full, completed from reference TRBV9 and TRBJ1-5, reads DSGVTQTPKHLITATGQRVTLRCSPRSGDLSVYWYQQSLDQGLQFLIQYYNGEERAKGNILERFSAQQFPDLHSELNLSSLELGDSALYFCASSFGISDQPQHFGDGTRLSIL.

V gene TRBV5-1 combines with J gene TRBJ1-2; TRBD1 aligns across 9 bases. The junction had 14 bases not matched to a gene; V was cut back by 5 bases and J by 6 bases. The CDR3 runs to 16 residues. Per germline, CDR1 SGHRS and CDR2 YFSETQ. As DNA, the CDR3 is TGCGCCAGCAGTAAGCTTACAGGGGGCGCAAGTGATGGCTACACCTTC. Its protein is CASSKLTGGASDGYTF.

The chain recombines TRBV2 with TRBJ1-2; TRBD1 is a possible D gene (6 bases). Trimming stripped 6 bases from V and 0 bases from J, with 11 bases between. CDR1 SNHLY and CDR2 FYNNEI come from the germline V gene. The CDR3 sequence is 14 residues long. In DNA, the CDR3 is TGTGCCAGCAGAGTTGACAGGTCTAACTATGGCTACACCTTC. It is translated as CASRVDRSNYGYTF. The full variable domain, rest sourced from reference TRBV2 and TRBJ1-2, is EPEVTQTPSHQVTQMGQEVILRCVPISNHLYFYWYRQILGQKVEFLVSFYNNEISEKSEIFDDQFSVERPDGSNFTLKIRSTKLEDSAMYFCASRVDRSNYGYTFGSGTRLTVV.

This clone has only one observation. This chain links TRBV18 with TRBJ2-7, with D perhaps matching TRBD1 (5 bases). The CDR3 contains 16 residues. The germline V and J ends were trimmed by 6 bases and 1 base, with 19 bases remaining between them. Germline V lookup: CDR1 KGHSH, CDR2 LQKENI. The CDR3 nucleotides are TGTGCCAGCTCCCCCAACGGACCCCGGACATCCTACGAGCAGTACTTC. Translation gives CASSPNGPRTSYEQYF.

In nucleotides, the CDR3 is TGTGCCAGCAAGCCGGGGGACAGGTACAATGAGCAGTTCTTC. Translated, it gives CASKPGDRYNEQFF. V gene TRBV6-1 combines with J gene TRBJ2-1, with TRBD1 matching 8 bases. The CDR3 is made up of 14 amino acids. Germline assignment: CDR1 MNHNS and CDR2 SASEGT. Trimming at V came to 7 bases and at J to 4 bases, leaving 6 bases not matched to a gene.

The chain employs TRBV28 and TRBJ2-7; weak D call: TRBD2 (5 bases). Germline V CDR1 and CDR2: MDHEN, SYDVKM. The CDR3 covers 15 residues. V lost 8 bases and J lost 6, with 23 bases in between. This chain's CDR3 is CASFPLVGGAGEQYF. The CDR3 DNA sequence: TGTGCCAGCTTTCCGTTAGTAGGAGGCGCAGGCGAGCAGTACTTC.

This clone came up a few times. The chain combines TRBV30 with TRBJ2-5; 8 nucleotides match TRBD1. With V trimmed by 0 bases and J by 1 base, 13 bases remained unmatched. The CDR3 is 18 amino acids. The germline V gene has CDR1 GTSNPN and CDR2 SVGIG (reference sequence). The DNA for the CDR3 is TGTGCCTGGAGTGTTCCAGGACAGGGATCCCCCTTCCAAGAGACCCAGTACTTC. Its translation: CAWSVPGQGSPFQETQYF.

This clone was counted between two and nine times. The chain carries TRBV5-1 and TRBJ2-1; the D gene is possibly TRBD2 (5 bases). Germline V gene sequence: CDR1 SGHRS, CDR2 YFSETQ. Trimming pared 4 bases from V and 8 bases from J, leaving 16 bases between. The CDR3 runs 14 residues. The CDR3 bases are TGCGCCAGCAGCGCAGGACTGAGGAGCGATGAGCAGTTCTTC. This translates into CASSAGLRSDEQFF.

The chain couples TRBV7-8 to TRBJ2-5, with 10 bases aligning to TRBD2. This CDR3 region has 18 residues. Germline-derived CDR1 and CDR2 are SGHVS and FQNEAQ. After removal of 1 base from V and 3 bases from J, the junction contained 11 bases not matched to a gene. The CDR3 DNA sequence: TGTGCCAGCAGCTTAGGGCCTAGCGGGAGCAATAATAAAGAGACCCAGTACTTC. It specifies CASSLGPSGSNNKETQYF.

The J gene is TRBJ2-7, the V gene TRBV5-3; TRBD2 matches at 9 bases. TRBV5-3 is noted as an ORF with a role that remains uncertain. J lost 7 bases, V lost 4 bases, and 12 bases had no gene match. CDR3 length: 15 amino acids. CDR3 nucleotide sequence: TGTGCCAGAAGCAAGAAGCGGGAGGACCTCTTTGAGCAGTACTTC. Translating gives CARSKKREDLFEQYF.

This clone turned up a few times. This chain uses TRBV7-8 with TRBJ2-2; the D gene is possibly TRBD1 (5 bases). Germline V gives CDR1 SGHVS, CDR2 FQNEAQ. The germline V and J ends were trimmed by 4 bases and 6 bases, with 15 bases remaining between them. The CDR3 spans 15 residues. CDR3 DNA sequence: TGTGCCAGCAGCTCCCAGCAAGGGGCGTCCGGGGAGCTGTTTTTT. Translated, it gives CASSSQQGASGELFF.

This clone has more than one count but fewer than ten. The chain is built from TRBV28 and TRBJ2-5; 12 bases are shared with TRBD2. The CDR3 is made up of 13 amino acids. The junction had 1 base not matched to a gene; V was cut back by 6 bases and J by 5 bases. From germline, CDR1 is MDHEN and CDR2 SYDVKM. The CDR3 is CASRLAGGETQYF. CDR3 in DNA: TGTGCCAGCAGGCTAGCGGGAGGGGAGACCCAGTACTTC. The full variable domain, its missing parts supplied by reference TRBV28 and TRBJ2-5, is DVKVTQSSRYLVKRTGEKVFLECVQDMDHENMFWYRQDPGLGLRLIYFSYDVKMKEKGDIPEGYSVSREKKERFSLILESASTNQTSMYLCASRLAGGETQYFGPGTRLLVL.

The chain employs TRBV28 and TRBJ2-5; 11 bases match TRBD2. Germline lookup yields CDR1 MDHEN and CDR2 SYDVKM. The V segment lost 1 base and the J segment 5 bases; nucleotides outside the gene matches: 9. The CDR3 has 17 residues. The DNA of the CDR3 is TGTGCCAGCAGTTTATTGAGAACTAGCGGGAGTTGGGAGACCCAGTACTTC. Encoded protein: CASSLLRTSGSWETQYF.

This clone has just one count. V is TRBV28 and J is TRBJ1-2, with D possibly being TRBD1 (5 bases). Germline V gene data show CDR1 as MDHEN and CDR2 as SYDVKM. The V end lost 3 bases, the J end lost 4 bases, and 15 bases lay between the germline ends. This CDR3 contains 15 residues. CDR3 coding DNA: TGTGCCAGCAGTTTTGATGCGGGGGTAGGCTATGGCTACACCTTC. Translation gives CASSFDAGVGYGYTF.

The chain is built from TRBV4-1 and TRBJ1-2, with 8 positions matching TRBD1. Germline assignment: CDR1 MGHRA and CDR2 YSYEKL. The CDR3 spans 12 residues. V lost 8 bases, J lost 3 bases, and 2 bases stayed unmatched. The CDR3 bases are TGCGCCAGCCGGGACAGGTACTATGGCTACACCTTC. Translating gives CASRDRYYGYTF.

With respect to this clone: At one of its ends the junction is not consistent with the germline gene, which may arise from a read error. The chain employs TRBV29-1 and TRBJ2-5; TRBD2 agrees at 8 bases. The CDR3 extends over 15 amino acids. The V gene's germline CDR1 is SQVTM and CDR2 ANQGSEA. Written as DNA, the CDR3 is TGCAGCGTCGAAGGAGGCGGGAGGAACCAAGAGACCCAGTACTTC. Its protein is CSVEGGGRNQETQYF.

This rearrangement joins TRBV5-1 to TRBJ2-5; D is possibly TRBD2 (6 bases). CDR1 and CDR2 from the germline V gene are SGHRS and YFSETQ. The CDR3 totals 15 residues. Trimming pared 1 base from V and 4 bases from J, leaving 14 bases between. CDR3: CASSLYGSDSETQYF. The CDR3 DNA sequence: TGCGCCAGCAGCTTGTACGGGAGTGATTCAGAGACCCAGTACTTC.

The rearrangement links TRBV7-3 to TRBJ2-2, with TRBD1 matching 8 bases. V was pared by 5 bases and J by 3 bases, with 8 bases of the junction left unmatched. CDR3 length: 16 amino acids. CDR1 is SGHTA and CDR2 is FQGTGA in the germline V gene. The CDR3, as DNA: TGTGCCAGCAGCCGACCGACAGGGGAACACACCGGGGAGCTGTTTTTT. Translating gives CASSRPTGEHTGELFF.

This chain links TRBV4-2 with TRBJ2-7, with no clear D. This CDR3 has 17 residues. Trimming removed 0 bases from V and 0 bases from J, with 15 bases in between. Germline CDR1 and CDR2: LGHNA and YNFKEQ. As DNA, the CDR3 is TGTGCCAGCAGCCAAGATAGCTCGGCTGTCCCCTCCTACGAGCAGTACTTC. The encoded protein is CASSQDSSAVPSYEQYF.

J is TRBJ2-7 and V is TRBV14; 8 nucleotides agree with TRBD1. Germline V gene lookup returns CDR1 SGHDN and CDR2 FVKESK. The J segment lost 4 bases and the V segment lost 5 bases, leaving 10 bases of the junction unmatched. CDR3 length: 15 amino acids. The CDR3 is CASSWTRDRNYEQYF. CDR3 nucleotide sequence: TGTGCCAGCAGCTGGACCCGGGACAGGAATTACGAGCAGTACTTC.

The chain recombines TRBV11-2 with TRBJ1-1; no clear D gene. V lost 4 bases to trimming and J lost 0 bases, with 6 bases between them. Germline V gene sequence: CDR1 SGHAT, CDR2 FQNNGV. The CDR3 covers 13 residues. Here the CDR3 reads CASSSTVNTEAFF. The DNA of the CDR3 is TGTGCCAGCAGCTCCACAGTGAACACTGAAGCTTTCTTT.

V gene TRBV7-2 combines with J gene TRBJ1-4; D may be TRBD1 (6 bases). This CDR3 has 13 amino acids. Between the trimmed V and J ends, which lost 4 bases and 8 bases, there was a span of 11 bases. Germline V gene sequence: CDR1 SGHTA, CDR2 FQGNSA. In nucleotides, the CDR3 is TGTGCCAGCAGCTCCGCAGGGGCCGAAAAACTGTTTTTT. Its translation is CASSSAGAEKLFF.

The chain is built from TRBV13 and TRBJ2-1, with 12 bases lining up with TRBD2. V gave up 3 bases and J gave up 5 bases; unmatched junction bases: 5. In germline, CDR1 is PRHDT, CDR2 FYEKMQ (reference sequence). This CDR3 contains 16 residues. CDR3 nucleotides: TGTGCCAGCAGCTTCGGACTAGCGGGAAGGGACAATGAGCAGTTCTTC. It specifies CASSFGLAGRDNEQFF.

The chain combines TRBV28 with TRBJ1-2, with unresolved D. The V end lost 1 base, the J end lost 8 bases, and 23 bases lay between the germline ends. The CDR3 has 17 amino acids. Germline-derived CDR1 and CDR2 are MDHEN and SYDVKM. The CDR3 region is CASSLSLSGVVLGGYTF. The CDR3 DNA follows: TGTGCCAGCAGTTTATCCCTGAGCGGGGTGGTCCTGGGCGGCTACACCTTC.